The 14 T cell receptor beta chains in this list originate from one sample, sequenced in a study of CD8+CD57+ T cells in acquired aplastic anemia. Genomic DNA served as template for TCR beta VDJ and CDR3 profiling. Using its own MiXCR run on the reads, TCRdb lists one record per CDR3 protein. The sample contains over 150,000 distinct CDR3 sequences, around 40% of which appear only once. Sequenced material: sorted CD4+, CD8+, or CD8+CD57+ T cells (not recorded which) from PBMCs. All receptors derive from a human donor in good health.

This clonotype was seen many times. V gene TRBV20-1 combines with J gene TRBJ2-7; perhaps TRBD1 as D (5 bases). The CDR3 loop spans 14 amino acids. Germline values: CDR1 DFQATT, CDR2 SNEGSKA (reference sequence). V lost 0 bases, J lost 5 bases, and 14 bases lay in between. This CDR3 is CSARDAQASDEQYF. CDR3 DNA: TGCAGTGCTAGAGATGCACAGGCCTCTGACGAGCAGTACTTC.

This clonotype was detected ten times or more. The V gene is TRBV6-5, the J gene TRBJ2-5; TRBD1 is a possible D gene (5 bases). V dropped 6 bases and J dropped 7 bases, with 18 bases sitting between them. Germline V CDR1 and CDR2: MNHEY, SVGAGI. The CDR3 totals 14 residues. In DNA form, the CDR3 reads TGTGCCAGCAGGGAACAGGTCGTATCGGGGACCCAGTACTTC. Translated: CASREQVVSGTQYF.

At least ten counts were recorded for this clonotype. V is TRBV5-1 and J is TRBJ1-3, with D unresolved. V was clipped by 0 bases and J by 2 bases, with 12 bases between them. The CDR3 consists of 16 residues. The germline CDR1 and CDR2 sequences are SGHRS and YFSETQ. The CDR3 here is CASSLGRPSTGNTIYF. CDR3 in DNA: TGCGCCAGCAGCTTGGGCAGACCTTCTACTGGAAACACCATATATTTT.

The V gene is TRBV24-1, the J gene TRBJ1-1, with D tentatively TRBD1 (6 bases). Trimming took 7 bases from V and 5 from J, leaving 16 bases between them. There are 14 residues in the CDR3. The germline CDR1 and CDR2 sequences are KGHDR and SFDVKD. CDR3 in amino acids: CATSGTGLETEAFF. The CDR3 region has the DNA TGTGCCACCAGCGGTACAGGGTTGGAGACTGAAGCTTTCTTT.

The rearrangement uses TRBV3-1 and TRBJ1-1; D gene unclear. The V gene's germline CDR1 is LGHDT and CDR2 YNNKEL (reference sequence). Trimming removed 0 bases at V and 10 bases at J, with 9 bases between. This CDR3 has 12 residues. CDR3 in amino acids: CASSQDSRGAFF. The CDR3 DNA reads as TGTGCCAGCAGCCAAGACTCTCGGGGAGCTTTCTTT.

V usage is TRBV6-1 and J usage is TRBJ1-4; 9 bases fit TRBD1. V lost 8 bases and J lost 7; bases outside the gene matches: 8. Germline loops: CDR1 MNHNS, CDR2 SASEGT. The CDR3 has 14 amino acids. The CDR3 protein is CASERTGVVEKLFF. The DNA of the CDR3 is TGTGCCAGCGAAAGGACAGGGGTGGTTGAAAAACTGTTTTTT.

Points on this clonotype: The junction does not match germline at one end; this may be a read error. The chain carries TRBV6-1 and TRBJ1-4; no reliable D call. The CDR3 spans 15 residues. In germline, CDR1 is MNHNS, CDR2 SASEGT. CDR3 bases: TGTGCCAGCAGTGATTATCAGTCTGGGGATGAGAAACTGTTTTTT. It yields the protein CASSDYQSGDEKLFF.

This clonotype has ten or more counts. V usage is TRBV10-1 and J usage is TRBJ2-1; D is unresolved. Germline-derived CDR1 and CDR2 are WNHNN and SYGVQD (reference sequence). Deletions cut 6 bases from V and 4 bases from J, with 4 bases between. The CDR3 extends over 11 amino acids. DNA for the CDR3: TGCGCCAGCAGCACATACAATGAGCAGTTCTTC. This encodes CASSTYNEQFF.

There are many counts of this clonotype. The genes are TRBV15 and TRBJ2-7, with 8 nucleotides matching TRBD2. The V segment lost 4 bases and the J segment 0 bases; nucleotides outside the gene matches: 8. The CDR3 sequence is 16 residues long. Germline assignment: CDR1 LNHNV and CDR2 YYDKDF (reference sequence). The CDR3 region has the DNA TGTGCCACCAGCACGGGACTAGAATTTCCCTCCTACGAGCAGTACTTC. Translation: CATSTGLEFPSYEQYF.

The chain joins TRBV20-1 to TRBJ2-3, with a weak D call TRBD2 (7 bases). V was shortened by 3 bases and J by 1 base, with 14 bases between the two germline ends. Germline V gene data show CDR1 as DFQATT and CDR2 as SNEGSKA (reference sequence). The CDR3 sequence is 15 residues long. The CDR3 loop is CSARTGGGGTDTQYF. The CDR3 DNA reads as TGCAGTGCTAGGACGGGGGGCGGGGGCACAGATACGCAGTATTTT.

The chain is built from TRBV7-3 and TRBJ2-2; 10 bases agree with TRBD2. Per germline, CDR1 SGHTA and CDR2 FQGTGA. J was trimmed by 4 bases and V by 2 bases; bases with no gene match: 10. The CDR3 loop spans 18 amino acids. CDR3 coding DNA: TGTGCCAGCAGCTTATTGGGTGGTAGCGGGAGGTTCACCGGGGAGCTGTTTTTT. Its protein is CASSLLGGSGRFTGELFF.

As for this clonotype: Its ends do not fully match the called genes, so a read error is possible. J is TRBJ1-2 and V is TRBV7-9; unclear D gene. Germline loops: CDR1 SEHNR, CDR2 FQNEAQ (reference sequence). The CDR3 length is 15 residues. CDR3 in amino acids: CASSLAPGAQYAYTF. CDR3 bases: TGTGCCAGCAGCTTAGCGCCTGGAGCGCAGTATGCCTACACCTTC.

Points on this clonotype: One end of the junction varies from germline; a read error may be responsible. The CDR3 spells CAGRYQRDASYEQYF. The CDR3 coding sequence is TGTGCCGGCAGATACCAACGGGACGCCTCCTACGAGCAGTACTTC. The V call is TRBV27, the J call TRBJ2-7; TRBD1 or TRBD2 may be the D gene (5 bases each). This CDR3 spans 15 amino acids. Germline V gives CDR1 MNHEY, CDR2 SMNVEV (reference sequence).

This clonotype was recorded a few times. This chain connects TRBV2 to TRBJ1-1; D is perhaps TRBD1 (5 bases). In germline, CDR1 is SNHLY, CDR2 FYNNEI. This CDR3 has 12 residues. V dropped 6 bases and J dropped 7 bases, with 12 bases sitting between them. The CDR3 DNA sequence: TGTGCCAGCAGGATCGACAGCCTTGAAGCTTTCTTT. It is translated as CASRIDSLEAFF.